Here is one TCR beta chain with its context. V was clipped by 3 bases and J by 0 bases, with 11 bases between them. From germline, CDR1 is KGHSH and CDR2 LQKENI. The CDR3 contains 15 residues. Sequenced by immunoSEQ multiplex PCR; TCRdb stores in-frame clones only, minus some. This sample yields fewer than 150,000 clones, of which around 90% are seen a single time; 3.5% to 4% belongs to the top ten. This entry comes from a study of T cell responses to AZD1222 COVID-19 vaccine. The V and J genes are TRBV18 and TRBJ1-1; a possible D gene is TRBD1 (6 bases). This TCR was recovered from an adult who received the AZD1222 COVID-19 vaccine. This material consisted of peripheral blood, taken 28 days after the second AZD1222 dose. As DNA, the CDR3 is TGTGCCAGCTCACCCCGGGACACCCTGAACACTGAAGCTTTCTTT. This encodes CASSPRDTLNTEAFF.